A selection of T cell receptor beta chains follows, all from one sample in a study of blood T cell repertoires in COVID-19. Some clones are missing from TCRdb's copy, which holds only in-frame ones; the method was immunoSEQ multiplex PCR. The repertoire holds 160,000 or so clones, with roughly 80% as singletons. Sequenced material: peripheral blood. These receptors were collected from a man in his sixties with acute or convalescent COVID-19. Each CDR3 is given with its conserved first and last residue. The listing skips clone size in some rows; elsewhere it reads once, few, many or a size class.

clone_size	v_call	cdr3_length	cdr3_aa
few	TRBV7-9	11	CASRRGYEQYF
.	TRBV2	14	CASSQTGSGEKLFF
.	TRBV7-2	13	CASTPGWGETQYF
few	TRBV5-4	12	CASSLWRDEQYF
.	TRBV7-2	15	CASSLVNADRDGYTF
.	TRBV7-9	14	CASSQGTGGHEQYF
.	TRBV7-5	16	CARSPTLPLSTDTQYF
.	TRBV19	15	CASSIRTGGTGELFF
once	TRBV18	16	CASSPLSRESNQPQHF
.	TRBV3-1/TRBV3-2	16	CASSQDLRGGRQTQYF
.	TRBV14	13	CASSHTGNTEAFF
once	TRBV5-1	15	CASSIGQVVNTEAFF
few	TRBV10-2	14	CASSESTFGEKLFF
.	TRBV5-1	15	CASSLVAGDSGEQYF
.	TRBV7-2	15	CASSALSGGRETQYF
once	TRBV5-4	14	CASSRREGGTEAFF
many	TRBV6-5	12	CASTPGTSGSIF
.	TRBV29-1	13	CSASGTGRYEQYF
.	TRBV19	15	CASSDDRGRGQPQHF
.	TRBV5-7	18	CASSITGTSGGMQETQYF
.	TRBV9	16	CASSVGTGGGGNTIYF
few	TRBV10-3	18	CAISRGGYRASGTYEQYF
once	TRBV4-2	15	CASSAGGGRTGELFF
.	TRBV6-6	14	CASTVGGRNTEAFF
.	TRBV6-4	17	CASSVPSGQSGTDTQYF
few	TRBV21-1	16	CASSSPRRPGDQPQHF
once	TRBV7-2	16	CASSWVWTSGANEQFF
.	TRBV2	17	CASSVLGTSAGANVLTF
.	TRBV6-6	14	CASSSGGLGDGYTF
.	TRBV30	13	CAWGRGTNYGYTF
.	TRBV7-8	14	CASSLQGVNEKLFF
.	TRBV28	15	CASSLGGQGVYGYTF
.	TRBV29-1	14	CSVQTSGRPGELFF
.	TRBV15	14	CATSRDQGPYEQYF
.	TRBV11-3	17	CASSLAGRPIHLYEQYF
once	TRBV18	13	CASSPNLQETQYF
few	TRBV28	13	CASSSNRDTEAFF
.	TRBV5-4	15	CASSWQGRNTGELFF
.	TRBV28	17	CASSLGLGGNHNYGYTF
.	TRBV5-1	16	CASSWTGTSNQETQYF
.	TRBV11-2	16	CASSQFWTGERNTIYF
.	TRBV18	15	CASSPNRVGTDTQYF
few	TRBV4-1	14	CASSQDRTAYEQYF
.	TRBV27	17	CASSQFLGQGIYNEQFF
.	TRBV7-8	20	CASSFLITGTPRSPAYGYTF
.	TRBV9	13	CASSVGSDQPQHF
.	TRBV24-1	15	CATSSGYGSYNEQFF
few	TRBV19	15	CASGGRALSGNTIYF
.	TRBV20-1	11	CSAKGVRELFF
.	TRBV5-1	15	CASSGSGQFNEKLFF
.	TRBV15	15	CATSRDRVRGDTQYF
once	TRBV20-1	22	CSASKGRGPPSSYEQYGYEQYF
.	TRBV6-5	13	CASSTSTGGEQYF
.	TRBV4-3	17	CASSQGGPGLARNEQFF
.	TRBV24-1	17	CATSDPPGDRVDNEQFF
.	TRBV9	15	CASSPEGLVGGELFF
many	TRBV9	15	CASRWGVSADLGYTF
.	TRBV4-2	15	CASSQGTSGGETQYF
.	TRBV5-1	15	CASSLALQGNTEAFF
.	TRBV3-1/TRBV3-2	13	CASRQGLESPLHF